Below, 28 T cell receptor beta chains from the same sample are listed, as sequenced in a study of breast tumors, draining lymph nodes, adjacent tissues. The lymph nodes were axillary draining lymph nodes from breast cancer patients. MiXCR, run by TCRdb on the multiplex PCR reads, gives a single entry per CDR3 protein. The repertoire holds around 290,000 distinct CDR3 sequences, about 33% seen once, with about 1.2% in the top ten. The source material was axillary lymph node tissue. The receptors were sampled from a female donor with breast cancer. Some clones in this sample may be carry-over from other donors' samples.

This clonotype was picked up many times. This chain connects TRBV7-3 to TRBJ2-1, with D perhaps TRBD1 (6 bases). The CDR3 totals 16 residues. Trimming took off 2 bases at V and 9 bases at J, with 20 bases between the two ends. Germline CDR1 reads SGHTA; CDR2 reads FQGTGA. DNA of the CDR3: TGTGCCAGCAGCTTATGTGGCAGGGGCTTTTTAGGTGAGCAGTTCTTC. Translating it yields CASSLCGRGFLGEQFF.

This clonotype was recorded at least ten times. This sequence joins TRBV7-8 and TRBJ2-3, with no clear D. The CDR3 is 14 amino acids. Germline V gives CDR1 SGHVS, CDR2 FQNEAQ. The germline V and J ends were trimmed by 5 bases and 2 bases, with 11 bases remaining between them. DNA for the CDR3: TGTGCCAGCAGCCCCTGGGCTGCCACAGATACGCAGTATTTT. Translation: CASSPWAATDTQYF.

The table lists this clonotype with many counts. The chain joins TRBV11-3 to TRBJ2-3, with 8 bases lining up with TRBD2. Germline V gene data show CDR1 as SGHNT and CDR2 as YENEEA. V lost 5 bases to trimming and J lost 0 bases; unmatched junction nucleotides: 7. The CDR3 sequence is 16 residues long. CDR3 residues: CASSPGLAPSTDTQYF. The DNA of the CDR3 is TGTGCCAGCAGCCCAGGACTAGCCCCCAGCACAGATACGCAGTATTTT.

This chain connects TRBV15 to TRBJ2-5, with D possibly TRBD2 on 6 matching bases. CDR1 is LNHNV, CDR2 YYDKDF, per germline (reference sequence). Trimming cost V 1 base and J 3 bases, with 6 bases left between them. CDR3 length: 13 amino acids. CDR3 nucleotides: TGTGCCACCAGCAGAGCGGGAGAAGAGACCCAGTACTTC. As protein: CATSRAGEETQYF.

As to this clonotype: This sequence may be a read error, since a much larger clone differs from it by one base. The rearrangement links TRBV24-1 to TRBJ2-2; 8 bases map to TRBD1. The V gene end was trimmed by 6 bases and the J gene end by 6 bases; junction bases not matched to a gene: 5. Germline assignment: CDR1 KGHDR and CDR2 SFDVKD. The CDR3 contains 14 residues. The CDR3 DNA follows: TGTGCCACCAGTCGTGGACAGGGCGCCGGGGAGCTGTTTTTT. Amino acid sequence: CATSRGQGAGELFF.

The gene calls are TRBV30 and TRBJ2-3; 7 bases fit TRBD2. V shed 5 bases, J shed 4 bases, and the junction held 21 bases outside the gene matches. The CDR3 covers 18 residues. CDR1 and CDR2 (germline): GTSNPN, SVGIG (reference sequence). The CDR3 here is CAWDTVRDYRVGADTQYF. CDR3 nucleotide sequence: TGTGCCTGGGACACCGTCCGGGACTACCGAGTAGGTGCAGATACGCAGTATTTT.

A remark on this clonotype: One base away lies a much larger clone, so this may be a sequencing read error. The chain has TRBV20-1 and TRBJ2-2; a weak D match, TRBD2 (6 bases). Germline-derived CDR1 and CDR2 are DFQATT and SNEGSKA (reference sequence). The CDR3 is made up of 14 amino acids. The CDR3 loop reads CSARQGEDTGGLFF. In DNA form, the CDR3 reads TGCAGTGCTAGACAGGGAGAAGACACCGGGGGGCTGTTTTTT.

This clonotype was observed many times. CDR3 residues: CASSSQFGDTQYF. The CDR3, as DNA: TGTGCCAGCAGCAGTCAGTTTGGAGATACGCAGTATTTT. The chain recombines TRBV6-4 with TRBJ2-3, with D unclear. Trimming pared 6 bases from V and 5 bases from J, leaving 12 bases between. CDR3 length equals 13 residues. Per the germline V gene, CDR1 is MRHNA and CDR2 is SNTAGT.

Details on this clonotype: This may arise from a read error, as a much more abundant clone is one base away. The chain couples TRBV9 to TRBJ2-2; TRBD2 matches at 12 bases. CDR3 length: 18 amino acids. Germline CDR1 and CDR2: SGDLS and YYNGEE. In nucleotides, the CDR3 is TGTGCCAGCAGCGTAGGACTAGCGGGAGTTAGGAACACCGGGGAGCCGTTTTTT. This sequence encodes CASSVGLAGVRNTGEPFF.

This clonotype appeared many times. This chain uses TRBV5-6 with TRBJ2-5; 9 positions match TRBD1. The CDR3 runs 16 residues. The V gene's germline CDR1 is SGHDT and CDR2 YYEEEE. V lost 1 base, J lost 5 bases, and 9 bases stayed unmatched. The CDR3 loop is CASSLSTGGAMETQYF. CDR3 nucleotide sequence: TGTGCCAGCAGCTTGTCAACAGGGGGCGCTATGGAGACCCAGTACTTC.

This clonotype was detected only a few times. This chain links TRBV5-1 with TRBJ2-5, with D possibly matching TRBD2 (7 bases). This CDR3 comprises 14 residues. The germline V gene encodes CDR1 SGHRS and CDR2 YFSETQ. Trimming cost V 6 bases and J 5 bases, with 17 bases left between them. CDR3 sequence reads: CASKANGGQETQYF. The CDR3 DNA is TGCGCCAGCAAAGCGAACGGGGGGCAGGAGACCCAGTACTTC.

This rearrangement joins TRBV19 to TRBJ1-5; 8 bases match TRBD1. J gave up 3 bases and V 4 bases, and 8 bases lay outside the gene matches. Germline V gives CDR1 LNHDA, CDR2 SQIVND (reference sequence). This CDR3 has 16 amino acids. The CDR3 DNA sequence: TGTGCCAGTAGTAGCCCGAGGGACAGGTTCAATCAGCCCCAGCATTTT. Its translation: CASSSPRDRFNQPQHF. The full variable domain, its missing parts supplied by reference TRBV19 and TRBJ1-5, is DGGITQSPKYLFRKEGQNVTLSCEQNLNHDAMYWYRQDPGQGLRLIYYSQIVNDFQKGDIAEGYSVSREKKESFPLTVTSAQKNPTAFYLCASSSPRDRFNQPQHFGDGTRLSIL.

The CDR3 coding sequence is TGCAGCGTTCCGCGGAAGGTGCGCAACCGCCCCCAGCATTTT. Translating gives CSVPRKVRNRPQHF. V gene TRBV29-1 combines with J gene TRBJ1-5; no firm D call. The ends were cut back, 5 bases at V and 10 bases at J, with 21 bases in the middle. Germline CDR1 and CDR2: SQVTM and ANQGSEA. The CDR3 has 14 amino acids.

The sample holds many counts of this clonotype. V and J are TRBV5-1 and TRBJ1-2; 7 bases are a match to TRBD1. CDR1 is SGHRS, CDR2 YFSETQ, per germline. V lost 0 bases, J lost 6 bases, and 2 bases stayed unmatched. CDR3 length: 13 amino acids. For the CDR3, the DNA is TGCGCCAGCAGCTTGGGGACAGGACATGGCTACACCTTC. Translation gives CASSLGTGHGYTF.

The chain couples TRBV29-1 to TRBJ1-5; 7 bases match TRBD1. The assigned J gene may be wrong: the sequence end matches TRBJ2-3 better. Germline assignment: CDR1 SQVTM and CDR2 ANQGSEA. The CDR3 extends over 15 amino acids. CDR3 residues: CSARDSVSSTDTQYF. In DNA form, the CDR3 reads TGCAGCGCAAGGGACAGTGTTTCTAGCACAGATACGCAGTATTTT.

This rearrangement joins TRBV24-1 to TRBJ2-3; D is unresolved. The V gene lost 3 bases and the J gene lost 11 bases, with 11 bases spanning the gap. Germline V gives CDR1 KGHDR, CDR2 SFDVKD. The CDR3 runs to 12 residues. This CDR3 reads CATSDRQDEQYF. CDR3 nucleotides: TGTGCCACCAGTGATCGTCAGGATGAGCAGTATTTT.

The rearrangement joins TRBV7-8 to TRBJ1-5; D possibly corresponds to TRBD1 (6 bases). The ends were cut back, 4 bases at V and 2 bases at J, with 12 bases in the middle. The CDR3 contains 15 residues. Germline V CDR1 and CDR2: SGHVS, FQNEAQ. The CDR3 spells CASSSSAGGNQPQHF. CDR3 sequence (DNA): TGTGCCAGCAGCTCTTCAGCAGGGGGCAATCAGCCCCAGCATTTT.

The rearrangement joins TRBV7-9 to TRBJ1-2; 10 nucleotides agree with TRBD1. Per germline, CDR1 SEHNR and CDR2 FQNEAQ (reference sequence). This CDR3 has 12 residues. J lost 6 bases, V lost 5 bases, and 0 bases had no gene match. The chain's CDR3 is CASSGTGDGYTF. Written as DNA, the CDR3 is TGTGCCAGCAGCGGGACAGGGGATGGCTACACCTTC.

The gene calls are TRBV29-1 and TRBJ1-3; possible D gene TRBD1, 6 bases. Germline CDR1 is SQVTM and CDR2 is ANQGSEA. The CDR3 runs 14 residues. Between the trimmed V and J ends, which lost 4 bases and 8 bases, there was a span of 18 bases. The CDR3 DNA reads TGCAGCGTTGTACAGGGAAGCTATGGCTACACCATATATTTT. Translating gives CSVVQGSYGYTIYF.

The sample holds many counts of this clonotype. The gene calls are TRBV4-3 and TRBJ2-7; TRBD2 aligns across 10 bases. The CDR3 runs to 16 residues. V shed 1 base, J shed 2 bases, and the junction held 5 bases outside the gene matches. CDR1 and CDR2 from the germline V gene are LGHNA and YSLEER. The CDR3 DNA sequence: TGCGCCAGCAGCCAAGTGGGGACTAGCGTGGCCTACGAGCAGTACTTC. Protein product: CASSQVGTSVAYEQYF.

On this clonotype: This may be a read error: a much more frequent sequence differs by one nucleotide. The chain carries TRBV19 and TRBJ2-2; possibly TRBD1 for D (5 bases). Germline V gene data show CDR1 as LNHDA and CDR2 as SQIVND (reference sequence). This CDR3 has 17 amino acids. Trimming removed 3 bases from V and 6 bases from J, with 20 bases in between. The CDR3 sequence: CASSIIGLGDRAGELFF. In DNA, the CDR3 is TGTGCCAGTAGTATTATTGGTTTAGGGGATAGGGCCGGGGAGCTGTTTTTT.

This clonotype was detected many times. This rearrangement joins TRBV5-1 to TRBJ2-1; 14 bases fit TRBD2. V trimming: 4 bases; J trimming: 8 bases; junction bases outside the gene matches: 5. The CDR3 runs 15 residues. CDR1 and CDR2 from the germline V gene are SGHRS and YFSETQ. In DNA, the CDR3 is TGCGCCAGCAGCGTGGGACTAGCGGGAGTCGATGAGCAGTTCTTC. This gives the protein CASSVGLAGVDEQFF.

In this sample, this clonotype turned up many times. The chain is built from TRBV15 and TRBJ2-5; possibly TRBD1 for D (7 bases). Trimming cost V 11 bases and J 4 bases, with 23 bases left between them. CDR3 size: 15 residues. CDR1 is LNHNV, CDR2 YYDKDF, per germline (reference sequence). Here the CDR3 reads CAPHTGHRGGETQYF. CDR3 coding DNA: TGTGCCCCACACACCGGACACAGGGGAGGAGAGACCCAGTACTTC.

V and J are TRBV7-9 and TRBJ2-5, with TRBD2 identical over 8 bases. The CDR3 runs to 16 residues. Losses at the gene ends were 4 bases for V and 4 bases for J; bases not matched to a gene: 11. Germline V gives CDR1 SEHNR, CDR2 FQNEAQ (reference sequence). The DNA for the CDR3 is TGTGCCAGCAGCTCACACGTTGGCCTAGCGGGAGAGACCCAGTACTTC. It specifies CASSSHVGLAGETQYF.

This clonotype occurred a few times. This chain links TRBV18 with TRBJ1-1; tentative D call: TRBD1 (5 bases). Trimming took off 3 bases at V and 2 bases at J, with 7 bases between the two ends. The CDR3 runs to 13 residues. CDR1 is KGHSH and CDR2 is LQKENI in the germline V gene. The CDR3 nucleotides are TGTGCCAGCTCACCTCAGGGAAACACTGAAGCTTTCTTT. Its protein product is CASSPQGNTEAFF.

At least ten counts were recorded for this clonotype. V is TRBV7-2 and J is TRBJ1-3; D is ambiguous. Between the trimmed V and J ends, which lost 1 base and 0 bases, there was a span of 7 bases. The CDR3 contains 15 residues. Germline lookup yields CDR1 SGHTA and CDR2 FQGNSA. The CDR3, as DNA: TGTGCCAGCAGCTTAGAGAGGTCCTCTGGAAACACCATATATTTT. Translated, it gives CASSLERSSGNTIYF.

This clonotype was seen many times. The chain has TRBV29-1 and TRBJ1-2, with 8 bases identical to TRBD1. This CDR3 is built from 18 residues. Germline assignment: CDR1 SQVTM and CDR2 ANQGSEA. With 5 bases clipped from V and 1 base from J, the junction kept 18 bases outside the gene matches. CDR3: CSVRGTTGVVWGNYGYTF. As DNA, the CDR3 is TGCAGCGTTAGGGGAACGACAGGGGTAGTTTGGGGTAACTATGGCTACACCTTC.

This clonotype was counted ten times or more. This rearrangement joins TRBV5-1 to TRBJ2-2; D is unresolved. CDR3 size: 13 residues. The ends were cut back, 4 bases at V and 4 bases at J, with 8 bases in the middle. CDR1 SGHRS and CDR2 YFSETQ come from the germline V gene. CDR3 region: CASSISSTGELFF. The CDR3 DNA reads as TGCGCCAGCAGCATTTCAAGCACCGGGGAGCTGTTTTTT. Full variable domain (missing parts from reference TRBV5-1 and TRBJ2-2): KAGVTQTPRYLIKTRGQQVTLSCSPISGHRSVSWYQQTPGQGLQFLFEYFSETQRNKGNFPGRFSGRQFSNSRSEMNVSTLELGDSALYLCASSISSTGELFFGEGSRLTVL.